This T cell receptor beta chain was recovered during a study of T cell clones after liver transplantation. Germline CDR1 is WNHNN and CDR2 is SYGVQD (reference sequence). V lost 4 bases, J lost 4 bases, and 10 bases lay in between. The CDR3 sequence is 13 residues long. The protocol was immunoSEQ multiplex PCR, while the TCRdb copy is restricted to in-frame clones and leaves out a portion. The data hold 85,000 to 110,000 clones, with about 86% observed a single time. The sample consisted of CD4+ T cells from blood, taken approximately 4 years after liver transplant. V and J are TRBV10-1 and TRBJ1-1; TRBD1 is a possible D gene (5 bases). The receptor's source is a human patient who received a liver transplant. Some T cells may be provided by the graft donor. DNA of the CDR3: TGCGCCAGCAGTGCTTCAAGGGGCACTGAAGCTTTCTTT. Translated, it gives CASSASRGTEAFF.